The sequence of this T cell receptor beta chain was determined in a study of T-cell memory formation after mild COVID-19. TCRdb re-derived calls from the 5' RACE reads in MiXCR, one entry per CDR3 protein. The sample has over 120,000 distinct CDR3 sequences; over 6% are singletons. Germline V gene data show CDR1 as SQVTM and CDR2 as ANQGSEA. The CDR3 contains 19 residues. V was pared by 2 bases and J by 3 bases, with 18 bases of the junction left unmatched. Sequencing used PBMCs or a T cell subset sorted from them (not recorded which). V gene TRBV29-1 combines with J gene TRBJ1-5, with 8 nucleotides matching TRBD1. The sequence was collected from an adult woman who had mild COVID-19 (a few samples of this study predate the infection). Cell type and time point are not known. This CDR3 is CSVEQEDRAHGDINQPQHF. The CDR3 bases are TGCAGCGTTGAACAAGAGGACAGGGCCCATGGCGACATCAATCAGCCCCAGCATTTT.